The T cell receptor beta chain under discussion was sequenced for a study of Ad26.COV2.S vaccination and SARS-CoV-2 variants (dated by TCRdb to the early 2020s). Regarding the study in general: Donors in the vaccine arm were drawn from COV1001, a phase I-IIa trial of Ad26.COV2.S in healthy adults that was multicentre, randomized, double-blind and placebo-controlled. Dosing of Ad26.COV2.S was intramuscular, at either 5x10^10 or 1x10^11 viral particles, delivered as one shot or as two shots spaced 56 days apart. TCRbeta repertoire sequencing served as the tool for gauging how specific and how broad the SARS-CoV-2-reactive T cell receptors were following Ad26.COV2.S vaccination. The TCR-sequenced set comprised around 30 samples: around 20 Ad26.COV2.S vaccine recipients, 5 placebo recipients and 8 SARS-CoV-2 convalescent individuals. Trial participants were randomized into five groups of five, in which low-dose or high-dose Ad26.COV2.S was given once or twice, or placebo was given on both occasions. Investigators did not know the trial group allocation while performing experiments and assessing outcomes. Paper-wide results and their limitations: Spike-specific TCR breadth was higher in Ad26.COV2.S recipients than in placebo recipients (P = 0.0014). After vaccination, spike-specific CD8+ and CD4+ T cell responses were reported to show substantial breadth. The authors noted that the TCR breadth and depth analyses may have underestimated total T cell responses. The study lacked the statistical power to compare responses across vaccine doses or regimens. Comparable non-spike TCR breadth was observed between vaccine and placebo recipients, consistent with only spike being contained in the vaccine.

For this chain, trimming is 4 bases at the V end and 7 bases at the J end, and the number of junction bases without a gene match is 13. The germline V gene provides CDR1 LGHNA and CDR2 YNFKEQ. Reading from cysteine to phenylalanine, the CDR3 counts 16 amino acids. Solely the CDR3 DNA is kept, with 48 bases framed from the first base. Per the publication, the treatment or condition label means: over 15 received Ad26.COV2.S at low or high dose, single or two shots; about 5 received placebo; per-sample allocation not given. For vaccine and placebo recipients, the sequenced repertoires came from samples collected on day 63 after the first injection. Cohort 1b enrolled 25 to 30 adults aged 18-55 years at a single site in Boston, USA, between 29 July and 7 August 2020. Ad26.COV2.S was a replication-incompetent adenovirus type 26 vector expressing a prefusion-stabilized SARS-CoV-2 spike protein from the original Wuhan strain.

About this clone itself: It has no known antigen specificity. Per-nucleotide qualities are absent, and no much larger clonotype sits a single base away.

TCRbeta CDR3 regions were sequenced with the immunoSEQ Assay. After extraction, genomic DNA underwent amplification by bias-controlled multiplex PCR, followed by high-throughput sequencing. The study's processing was this. To quantify the absolute abundance of each unique TCRbeta CDR3 region, sequences were collapsed and filtered. T cell fraction was estimated by normalization of TCRbeta template counts to usable DNA, with usable DNA being measured through amplification of reference genes present in all nucleated cells. Repertoire TCRs were annotated as SARS-CoV-2-specific by exact matching of V gene, CDR3 amino acid sequence and J gene to a known reactive TCR set. The reference SARS-CoV-2 TCR set was derived from MIRA and filtered for enrichment in COVID-19-positive ImmuneCODE repertoires, a step that removed public or cross-reactive TCRs. Drawing on the MIRA antigens, annotated TCRs were analysed further at the level of specific ORF or position within ORF. Breadth was defined as annotated unique rearrangements over total unique productive rearrangements; depth was the summed frequency of those rearrangements. TCR breadth was compared between groups using two-sided Wilcoxon rank-sum tests. Imported from immuneACCESS, the table was reduced by TCRdb to in-frame sequences with V and J called. These copies leave out some clones; in studies compared against another copy, an unresolved V gene accounts for under half, and the cause of the remainder is not known. The DNA gave D and trimming, while V, J and clone size come from that table. Recorded for this sample are fewer than 800,000 clones; roughly 90% of them occurred a single time. The top ten hold around 1.5% of the sample.

The source was peripheral blood, collected in a trial of Ad26.COV2.S vaccine versus placebo. The TCR was taken from a person between 18 and 59 years old who received the Ad26.COV2.S COVID-19 vaccine or a placebo. Here the chain combines TRBV4-2 and TRBJ2-1; 7 bases in the junction line up with TRBD2. Here is the DNA: TGTGCCAGCAGCCCCCGGGAGGAGGCCCCGAGAAATGAGCAGTTCTTC. This gives the protein CASSPREEAPRNEQFF.